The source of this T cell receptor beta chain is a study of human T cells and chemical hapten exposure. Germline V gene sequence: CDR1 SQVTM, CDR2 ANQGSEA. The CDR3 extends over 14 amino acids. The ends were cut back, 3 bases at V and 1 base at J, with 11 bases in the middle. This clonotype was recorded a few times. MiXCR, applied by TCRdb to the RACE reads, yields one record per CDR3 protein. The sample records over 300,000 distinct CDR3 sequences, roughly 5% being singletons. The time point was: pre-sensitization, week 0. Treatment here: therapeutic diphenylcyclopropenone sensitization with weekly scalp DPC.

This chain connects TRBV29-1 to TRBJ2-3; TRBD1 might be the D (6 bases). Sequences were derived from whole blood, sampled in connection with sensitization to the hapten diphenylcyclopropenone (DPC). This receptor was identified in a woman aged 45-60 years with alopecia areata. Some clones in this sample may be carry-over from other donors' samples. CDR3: CSVEPGQGTDTQYF. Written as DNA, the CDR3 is TGCAGCGTTGAGCCGGGACAAGGCACAGATACGCAGTATTTT.